This T cell receptor (beta chain) was sequenced during a study of regulatory T cells in long-lasting Graves disease. The study's findings and limits: Favoring TRBV28, TRBJ1-2 and TRBJ2-5 was a feature seen in persistent disease.

To make TCR beta libraries, researchers used iRepertoire HTBI primers and Arm-PCR of CDR3 regions. In the source study's methods: Identification of gene segments yielded approximately 62 TRBV and around 13 TRBJ across samples. TCRdb processed the multiplex PCR reads anew with MiXCR; each CDR3 protein has one entry. The V and J calls follow TCRdb's processing rather than the paper's. The sample records roughly 300,000 distinct CDR3 sequences, under 25% being singletons. Time point specified: persistent/refractory GD, antithyroid drugs over 5 years with positive TRAb. TCR sequences were obtained from RNA taken from PBMCs. Germline-derived CDR1 and CDR2 are MNHNS and SASEGT. The CDR3 sequence is 14 residues long. Trimming left V 6 bases short and J 4 bases short, with 15 bases between. The table lists this clonotype with many counts. The antigen remains undetermined.

The rearrangement links TRBV6-1 to TRBJ1-1; unclear D gene. The clonotype comes from a female donor with Graves disease. The sequenced sample was peripheral blood mononuclear cells (PBMCs), obtained when the disease was refractory, from a patient treated with antithyroid drugs. The CDR3 nucleotides are TGTGCCAGCAGACGTACTGGGGTACCCACTGAAGCTTTCTTT. This encodes CASRRTGVPTEAFF.